This is a list of T cell receptor beta chains from one sample in a study of blood T cell repertoires in COVID-19. Clones were sequenced by immunoSEQ multiplex PCR, and TCRdb holds only the in-frame ones, with some missing. The table shows about 280,000 clones, with around 87% occurring only once. Material for sequencing was PBMCs or T cells enriched from blood (not recorded which). The receptors originated from a woman aged 18-29 years with acute COVID-19. The CDR3 runs from the conserved cysteine through the conserved F or W. A D gene is named only where the DNA matches it firmly. The size of a clone is reported for some rows only, either as once, few or many, or as a class for expanded clones.

J gene | V gene | clone size | D gene | CDR3 DNA | CDR3 protein
TRBJ2-3 | TRBV5-1 | - | - | TGCGCCAGCAGCCCCGGGAACACAGATACGCAGTATTTT | CASSPGNTDTQYF
TRBJ1-1 | TRBV11-2 | - | - | TGTGCCAGCAGCTTACCCGGGACTTTCAACACTGAAGCTTTCTTT | CASSLPGTFNTEAFF
TRBJ2-5 | TRBV9 | once | - | TGTGCCAGCAGCGTAGGGCCGGGTCAAGAGACCCAGTACTTC | CASSVGPGQETQYF
TRBJ1-2 | TRBV19 | - | TRBD1 | TGTGCCAGTAGCCAGACAGGGAACTATGGCTACACCTTC | CASSQTGNYGYTF
TRBJ1-2 | TRBV7-2 | - | - | TGTGCCAGCAGCTTCACCGTCCTCGGGAGGTTAACTAACTATGGCTACACCTTC | CASSFTVLGRLTNYGYTF
TRBJ2-2 | TRBV27 | - | - | TGTGCCAGCTCTTCGAATCAGGGGAGAGTGAAGGATCGGGAGCTGTTTTTT | CASSSNQGRVKDRELFF
TRBJ2-7 | TRBV5-8 | - | - | TGTGCCAGCAGCTTGGGACAGAGCTCCTACGAGCAGTACTTC | CASSLGQSSYEQYF
TRBJ2-6 | TRBV3-1/TRBV3-2 | - | TRBD1 | TGTGCCAGCAGCCAAGAATTTTTGGGTTTTGGACAGGGAAGGTTCGGTGGGGCCAACGTCCTGACTTTC | CASSQEFLGFGQGRFGGANVLTF
TRBJ1-1 | TRBV30 | few | - | TGTGCCTGGAGTGCGGTTCGGAATCGAGGCACTGAAGCTTTCTTT | CAWSAVRNRGTEAFF
TRBJ2-3 | TRBV7-9 | once | - | TGTGCCAGCAGCACGAGCGGCACAGATACGCAGTATTTT | CASSTSGTDTQYF
TRBJ2-1 | TRBV14 | - | TRBD2 | TGTGCCAGCAGCCAAGGGCCGTGGACTAGCGGATACAATGAGCAGTTCTTC | CASSQGPWTSGYNEQFF
TRBJ1-1 | TRBV27 | - | - | TGTGCCAGCAGCTCCCCGCAGGGGCGGAACACTGAAGCTTTCTTT | CASSSPQGRNTEAFF
TRBJ2-5 | TRBV18 | - | - | TGTGCCAGCTCACACGGGACATTACGGGAGACCCAGTACTTC | CASSHGTLRETQYF
TRBJ2-3 | TRBV15 | - | TRBD2 | TGTGCCACCAGCAGAGATCTCCTAGCGGGATTGGACACAGATACGCAGTATTTT | CATSRDLLAGLDTDTQYF
TRBJ2-1 | TRBV4-2 | - | - | TGTGCCAGCAGCCCACTTTCCCGCGGGGCCGACAATGAGCAGTTCTTC | CASSPLSRGADNEQFF
TRBJ1-2 | TRBV7-9 | - | - | TGTGCCAGCAGAAGCCAGGGACATCCCGAGGGTGGCTACACCTTC | CASRSQGHPEGGYTF
TRBJ1-2 | TRBV2 | - | TRBD1 | TGTGCCAAACAGGGGAATGTTGGCTACACCTTC | CAKQGNVGYTF
TRBJ2-7 | TRBV7-2 | - | TRBD2 | TGTGCCAGCAGCTTAGCCCAGCGGGGCGTAGGGGAGCAGTACTTC | CASSLAQRGVGEQYF
TRBJ1-2 | TRBV19 | - | - | TGTGCCAGTAGTATGCAGGGCTATGGCTACACCTTC | CASSMQGYGYTF
TRBJ1-1 | TRBV7-6 | - | TRBD1 | TGTGCCAGCAGCCCCGGGACAGCCAGTTCGAACACTGAAGCTTTCTTT | CASSPGTASSNTEAFF
TRBJ2-1 | TRBV14 | - | TRBD2 | TGTGCCAGCAGCCGACTTACTAGCGGGAGGTACAATGAGCAGTTCTTC | CASSRLTSGRYNEQFF
TRBJ1-2 | TRBV27 | - | TRBD1 | TGTGCCAGCACCAAACTGACCGGGACAGGGAATAACTATGGCTACACCTTC | CASTKLTGTGNNYGYTF
TRBJ2-5 | TRBV30 | - | TRBD2 | TGTGCCTGGGACGGGGCAGGGCGGGGGGAGACCCAGTACTTC | CAWDGAGRGETQYF
TRBJ2-7 | TRBV7-2 | once | TRBD1 | TGTGCCAGCAGCGGAAGACAGGGAAAGTATGCCTACGAGCAGTACTTC | CASSGRQGKYAYEQYF
TRBJ2-2 | TRBV7-6 | - | - | TGTGCCAGCAGCTTAGGACCGGGACAGAACACCGGGGAGCTGTTTTTT | CASSLGPGQNTGELFF
TRBJ2-2 | TRBV5-5 | - | TRBD2 | TGTGCCAGCAGCCGAGGACTAGCGGCTATGAACACCGGGGAGCTGTTTTTT | CASSRGLAAMNTGELFF
TRBJ2-1 | TRBV7-3 | - | - | TGTGCCAGCAGCTTAACATTGGGGCACTCCTACAATGAGCAGTTCTTC | CASSLTLGHSYNEQFF
TRBJ2-4 | TRBV11-2 | - | TRBD2 | TGTGCCAGCAGCTTACCGGCGGGAGGGCCCCAAAACATTCAGTACTTC | CASSLPAGGPQNIQYF
TRBJ2-5 | TRBV3-1/TRBV3-2 | - | TRBD2 | TGTGCCAGCAGCCAAGAAAGTAGACTAGCGGGAGGTCCCCTCAAAGAGACCCAGTACTTC | CASSQESRLAGGPLKETQYF
TRBJ2-1 | TRBV7-9 | - | - | TGTGCCAGCAGCTTATACCGAGGAAGCTCCTACAATGAGCAGTTCTTC | CASSLYRGSSYNEQFF
TRBJ1-2 | TRBV6-5 | - | - | TGTGCCAGCAGCCCCGGACAGACCAAGATTTATGGCTACACCTTC | CASSPGQTKIYGYTF
TRBJ2-1 | TRBV2 | - | TRBD1 | TGTGCCAGCAATCGGTTTGGGACAGGGGCCAATGAGCAGTTCTTC | CASNRFGTGANEQFF
TRBJ2-7 | TRBV7-2 | once | - | TGTGCCAGCAGCTTAAACAACGAGCAGTACTTC | CASSLNNEQYF
TRBJ2-1 | TRBV5-1 | - | TRBD2 | TGCGCCAGCTTGTACGGCGGGGCTAGCGGGAGTAATGAGCAGTTCTTC | CASLYGGASGSNEQFF
TRBJ2-7 | TRBV7-2 | - | TRBD2 | TGTGCCAGCAGCCTGTACCAAATAACTAGCGGGATAACCTACGAGCAGTACTTC | CASSLYQITSGITYEQYF
TRBJ2-3 | TRBV19 | - | - | TGTGCCAGTAGTATCTCTAGTTTGACAGATACGCAGTATTTT | CASSISSLTDTQYF
TRBJ2-6 | TRBV28 | - | - | TGTGCCAGCAGTTCACAGGGCTCTGGGGCCAACGTCCTGACTTTC | CASSSQGSGANVLTF
TRBJ2-7 | TRBV7-2 | - | TRBD2 | TGTGCCAGCAGCTTGCAGACTAGCGGGAACTACGAGCAGTACTTC | CASSLQTSGNYEQYF
TRBJ2-7 | TRBV5-1 | - | - | TGCGCCAGCAGCTCTAATAACCTCGCCTACGAGCAGTACTTC | CASSSNNLAYEQYF
TRBJ2-3 | TRBV5-1 | - | - | TGCGCCAGCAGCCCGAGACTAGGAAGCACAGATACGCAGTATTTT | CASSPRLGSTDTQYF
TRBJ2-1 | TRBV19 | - | - | TGTGCCAGTAGTGGTAGCGGAAACTCCTACAATGAGCAGTTCTTC | CASSGSGNSYNEQFF